A selection of T cell receptor beta chains follows, all from one sample in a study of cytomegalovirus exposure and HLA in healthy donors. The data were produced by immunoSEQ multiplex PCR, yet TCRdb's version contains in-frame clones alone and is incomplete. The sample holds about 160,000 clones; around 80% are singletons and the top ten take about 4.5%. The sequenced sample consisted of PBMCs. The receptor source for this set is a man in his forties in good health and CMV-seronegative. CDR3s include the opening cysteine and the closing phenylalanine or tryptophan. D genes are given only for firm matches. Some rows mark clone size as missing; the rest say once, few, many or name a class of expanded clone.

abundance: few; v_gene: TRBV6-1; len: 12; j_gene: TRBJ1-3; d_gene: NA; CDR3nt: TGTGCCAGCAGTGATCGACGGGACACCATATATTTT; CDR3aa: CASSDRRDTIYF
abundance: NA; v_gene: TRBV4-1; len: 13; j_gene: TRBJ2-6; d_gene: NA; CDR3nt: TGCGCCAGCAGCCAAGAGGGGCAGAACGTCCTGACTTTC; CDR3aa: CASSQEGQNVLTF
abundance: NA; v_gene: TRBV9; len: 14; j_gene: TRBJ2-5; d_gene: NA; CDR3nt: TGTGCCAGCAGCGCCTCGACTAGTAGGGAGACCCAGTACTTC; CDR3aa: CASSASTSRETQYF
abundance: NA; v_gene: TRBV9; len: 14; j_gene: TRBJ2-7; d_gene: TRBD1; CDR3nt: TGTGCCAGCAGCCCGACAGGGTCGAGCGACGAGCAGTACTTC; CDR3aa: CASSPTGSSDEQYF
abundance: NA; v_gene: TRBV19; len: 14; j_gene: TRBJ2-5; d_gene: TRBD1; CDR3nt: TGTGCCAGTAGTGCACAGGGGGCCCAAGAGACCCAGTACTTC; CDR3aa: CASSAQGAQETQYF
abundance: NA; v_gene: TRBV29-1; len: 15; j_gene: TRBJ2-7; d_gene: NA; CDR3nt: TGCAGCGTTGTGCAAAGCGGATTAGAAAGCTACGAGCAGTACTTC; CDR3aa: CSVVQSGLESYEQYF
abundance: NA; v_gene: TRBV5-1; len: 14; j_gene: TRBJ1-5; d_gene: NA; CDR3nt: TGCGCCAGCAGCTTTGGACGAGAGGGTCAGCCCCAGCATTTT; CDR3aa: CASSFGREGQPQHF
abundance: NA; v_gene: TRBV30; len: 12; j_gene: TRBJ2-7; d_gene: NA; CDR3nt: TGTGCCTGGAGGGGGGGGGCGGACGAGCAGTACTTC; CDR3aa: CAWRGGADEQYF
abundance: NA; v_gene: TRBV29-1; len: 12; j_gene: TRBJ2-3; d_gene: NA; CDR3nt: TGCAGCGTTGTTGTTGGAGGGACCACGCAGTATTTT; CDR3aa: CSVVVGGTTQYF
abundance: NA; v_gene: TRBV7-3; len: 15; j_gene: TRBJ2-3; d_gene: NA; CDR3nt: TGTGCCAGCAGCTTGGTTGGGGGGTCCACAGATACGCAGTATTTT; CDR3aa: CASSLVGGSTDTQYF
abundance: NA; v_gene: TRBV30; len: 17; j_gene: TRBJ1-1; d_gene: TRBD1; CDR3nt: TGTGCCTGGATAAGTATTAGACAGGGTAGATTTGACACTGAAGCTTTCTTT; CDR3aa: CAWISIRQGRFDTEAFF
abundance: NA; v_gene: TRBV10-2; len: 16; j_gene: TRBJ2-7; d_gene: NA; CDR3nt: TGCGCCAGCAGACTCGATCTTAGCGTTTCGCCCTACGAGCAGTACTTC; CDR3aa: CASRLDLSVSPYEQYF
abundance: NA; v_gene: TRBV6-1; len: 15; j_gene: TRBJ2-7; d_gene: NA; CDR3nt: TGTGCCAGCAGTGAAAGAGAACTAGGGTCCTACGAGCAGTACTTC; CDR3aa: CASSERELGSYEQYF
abundance: NA; v_gene: TRBV7-2; len: 16; j_gene: TRBJ2-7; d_gene: TRBD2; CDR3nt: TGTGCCAGCAGCCCCAGGAAGGGCTCAGCGGGGGTGGAGCAGTACTTC; CDR3aa: CASSPRKGSAGVEQYF
abundance: NA; v_gene: TRBV27; len: 15; j_gene: TRBJ2-1; d_gene: TRBD2; CDR3nt: TGTGCCAGCAGTTTTTCGGGGGGGGCCTACAATGAGCAGTTCTTC; CDR3aa: CASSFSGGAYNEQFF
abundance: NA; v_gene: TRBV5-6; len: 17; j_gene: TRBJ1-3; d_gene: NA; CDR3nt: TGTGCCAGCCGCTATACGGGCGGGACTGGTTCTGGAAACACCATATATTTT; CDR3aa: CASRYTGGTGSGNTIYF
abundance: NA; v_gene: TRBV6-6; len: 14; j_gene: TRBJ2-2; d_gene: NA; CDR3nt: TGTGCCAGCAGTCGGGGGGCGGGGAACGGGGAGCTGTTTTTT; CDR3aa: CASSRGAGNGELFF
abundance: NA; v_gene: TRBV27; len: 19; j_gene: TRBJ2-3; d_gene: TRBD2; CDR3nt: TGTGCCAGCAGTTTCAGACTAGCGGGGTATAACTCGGGCACAGATACGCAGTATTTT; CDR3aa: CASSFRLAGYNSGTDTQYF
abundance: once; v_gene: TRBV6-5; len: 13; j_gene: TRBJ1-2; d_gene: TRBD1; CDR3nt: TGTGCCAGCAGTTCCGGGACAGGTGGTGGCTACACCTTC; CDR3aa: CASSSGTGGGYTF
abundance: NA; v_gene: TRBV7-3; len: 13; j_gene: TRBJ2-7; d_gene: NA; CDR3nt: TGTGCCAGCAGCCATGGACTCCACTACGAGCAGTACTTC; CDR3aa: CASSHGLHYEQYF
abundance: NA; v_gene: TRBV18; len: 14; j_gene: TRBJ2-5; d_gene: NA; CDR3nt: TGTGCCAGCTCACCGGTACAGGGCCAAGAGACCCAGTACTTC; CDR3aa: CASSPVQGQETQYF
abundance: NA; v_gene: TRBV2; len: 12; j_gene: TRBJ1-1; d_gene: NA; CDR3nt: TGCGCCAGCGTAGCCTGGAACACTGAAGCTTTCTTT; CDR3aa: CASVAWNTEAFF
abundance: NA; v_gene: TRBV4-3; len: 13; j_gene: TRBJ1-2; d_gene: NA; CDR3nt: TGCGCCAGCAGCCAAGAACCGGGGTATGGCTACACCTTC; CDR3aa: CASSQEPGYGYTF
abundance: NA; v_gene: TRBV27; len: 15; j_gene: TRBJ2-5; d_gene: TRBD1; CDR3nt: TGTGCCAGCAGTGCACCCGGGACAGGGGAAGAGACCCAGTACTTC; CDR3aa: CASSAPGTGEETQYF
abundance: NA; v_gene: TRBV5-1; len: 14; j_gene: TRBJ2-2; d_gene: TRBD1; CDR3nt: TGCGCCAGCAGCGAACAGGGGGCCACCGGGGAGCTGTTTTTT; CDR3aa: CASSEQGATGELFF
abundance: NA; v_gene: TRBV19; len: 14; j_gene: TRBJ1-2; d_gene: NA; CDR3nt: TGTGCCAGTAGTAACAACTGGGCGGGCTATGGCTACACCTTC; CDR3aa: CASSNNWAGYGYTF
abundance: NA; v_gene: TRBV4-2; len: 16; j_gene: TRBJ1-2; d_gene: TRBD1; CDR3nt: TGTGCCAGCAGCCAAGATCTTGGACAGGGGTTTGATGGCTACACCTTC; CDR3aa: CASSQDLGQGFDGYTF
abundance: NA; v_gene: TRBV5-6; len: 16; j_gene: TRBJ1-2; d_gene: NA; CDR3nt: TGTGCCAGCAGCTTGGTCACCTATTCCGACAGCTATGGCTACACCTTC; CDR3aa: CASSLVTYSDSYGYTF
abundance: few; v_gene: TRBV18; len: 13; j_gene: TRBJ1-5; d_gene: NA; CDR3nt: TGTGCCAGCTCACGGGGGGGTACGCAGCCCCAGCATTTT; CDR3aa: CASSRGGTQPQHF
abundance: NA; v_gene: TRBV27; len: 13; j_gene: TRBJ1-2; d_gene: TRBD1; CDR3nt: TGTGCCAGCAGTCTTACAGGGGGCTATGGCTACACCTTC; CDR3aa: CASSLTGGYGYTF
abundance: NA; v_gene: TRBV4-1; len: 15; j_gene: TRBJ2-1; d_gene: NA; CDR3nt: TGCGCCAGCAGCCAAGATCGTCTAGCTCTCGGTGAGCAGTTCTTC; CDR3aa: CASSQDRLALGEQFF
abundance: NA; v_gene: TRBV5-1; len: 16; j_gene: TRBJ2-7; d_gene: TRBD1; CDR3nt: TGCGCCAGCAGCTTGGTAGTGGGACAGGGGAACTACGAGCAGTACTTC; CDR3aa: CASSLVVGQGNYEQYF
abundance: few; v_gene: TRBV2; len: 13; j_gene: TRBJ1-1; d_gene: NA; CDR3nt: TGTGCCAGCAAGGTAGCGATGAACACTGAAGCTTTCTTT; CDR3aa: CASKVAMNTEAFF
abundance: few; v_gene: TRBV6-1; len: 16; j_gene: TRBJ2-3; d_gene: TRBD2; CDR3nt: TGTGCCAGCAGTGTCGCTAGCGGGGGGGCATCAGATACGCAGTATTTT; CDR3aa: CASSVASGGASDTQYF
abundance: NA; v_gene: TRBV7-3; len: 15; j_gene: TRBJ2-7; d_gene: NA; CDR3nt: TGTGCCAGCAGCTTCGGAGGGGGCAGCTCCTACGAGCAGTACTTC; CDR3aa: CASSFGGGSSYEQYF
abundance: NA; v_gene: TRBV18; len: 14; j_gene: TRBJ2-3; d_gene: NA; CDR3nt: TGTGCCAGCTCACCGGTCGGTCCCACAGATACGCAGTATTTT; CDR3aa: CASSPVGPTDTQYF
abundance: NA; v_gene: TRBV4-1; len: 16; j_gene: TRBJ2-3; d_gene: TRBD2; CDR3nt: TGCGCCAGCAGCGTCGGACTAGCGGGGAGCACAGATACGCAGTATTTT; CDR3aa: CASSVGLAGSTDTQYF
abundance: few; v_gene: TRBV25-1; len: 14; j_gene: TRBJ2-3; d_gene: TRBD1; CDR3nt: TGTGCCAGCAAACCGGGACAGGCGACAGATACGCAGTATTTT; CDR3aa: CASKPGQATDTQYF
abundance: NA; v_gene: TRBV19; len: 16; j_gene: TRBJ1-4; d_gene: NA; CDR3nt: TGTGCCAGTAGTATAGGAGTAGGGGCAACTAATGAAAAACTGTTTTTT; CDR3aa: CASSIGVGATNEKLFF
abundance: NA; v_gene: TRBV4-2; len: 16; j_gene: TRBJ2-7; d_gene: NA; CDR3nt: TGTGCCAGCAGCCAAGATCCCGGGACACAATACTACGAGCAGTACTTC; CDR3aa: CASSQDPGTQYYEQYF
abundance: NA; v_gene: TRBV6-6; len: 14; j_gene: TRBJ2-1; d_gene: NA; CDR3nt: TGTGCCAGCAGTTACTCGGAGCCCTACAATGAGCAGTTCTTC; CDR3aa: CASSYSEPYNEQFF
abundance: NA; v_gene: TRBV30; len: 12; j_gene: TRBJ1-1; d_gene: TRBD1; CDR3nt: TGTGCCTGGACATTGACAGGGGGGGAAGCTTTCTTT; CDR3aa: CAWTLTGGEAFF